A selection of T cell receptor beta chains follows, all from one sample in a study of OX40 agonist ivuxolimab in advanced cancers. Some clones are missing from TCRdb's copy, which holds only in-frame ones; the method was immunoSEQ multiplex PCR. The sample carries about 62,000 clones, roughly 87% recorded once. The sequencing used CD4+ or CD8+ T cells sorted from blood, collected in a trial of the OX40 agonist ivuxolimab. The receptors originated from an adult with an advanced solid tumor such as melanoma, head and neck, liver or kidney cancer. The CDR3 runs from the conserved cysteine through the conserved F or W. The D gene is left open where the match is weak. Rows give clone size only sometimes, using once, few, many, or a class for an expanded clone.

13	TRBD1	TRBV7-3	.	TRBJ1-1	TGTGCCAGCAGCCCAGGGGGATATACTGAAGCTTTCTTT	CASSPGGYTEAFF
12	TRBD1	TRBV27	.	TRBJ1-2	TGTGCCAGCAGTAACCAGGGGGTTGGCTACACCTTC	CASSNQGVGYTF
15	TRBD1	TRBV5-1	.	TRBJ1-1	TGCGCCAGCAGCTTCCGGACAGGGGGGAACACTGAAGCTTTCTTT	CASSFRTGGNTEAFF
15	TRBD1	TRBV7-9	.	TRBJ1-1	TGTGCCAGCAGCCCATCCGACAGGGTGAACACTGAAGCTTTCTTT	CASSPSDRVNTEAFF
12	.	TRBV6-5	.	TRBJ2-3	TGTGCCAGCAGTCCCCGCGCAGATACGCAGTATTTT	CASSPRADTQYF
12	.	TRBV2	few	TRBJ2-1	TGTGCCAGCATGGGCGTTTACAATGAGCAGTTCTTC	CASMGVYNEQFF
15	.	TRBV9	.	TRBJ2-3	TGTGCCAGCAGCGTAGACCGGGGCCACACAGATACGCAGTATTTT	CASSVDRGHTDTQYF
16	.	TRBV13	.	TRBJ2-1	TGTGCCAGCAGACCCACCCAGGGAGGAATTTACAATGAGCAGTTCTTC	CASRPTQGGIYNEQFF
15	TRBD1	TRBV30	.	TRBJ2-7	TGTGCCTGGAGAAAACCGGGACAGTCGCTCTACGAGCAGTACTTC	CAWRKPGQSLYEQYF
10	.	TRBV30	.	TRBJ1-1	TGTGCCTGGGAGAACACTGAAGCTTTCTTT	CAWENTEAFF
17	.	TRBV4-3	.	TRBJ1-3	TGCGCCAGCAGCCAAACCGGGGGGCTCAGCTCTGGAAACACCATATATTTT	CASSQTGGLSSGNTIYF
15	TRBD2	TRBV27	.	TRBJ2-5	TGTGCCAGCAGTTTAGTAGCGGGTGACCAAGAGACCCAGTACTTC	CASSLVAGDQETQYF
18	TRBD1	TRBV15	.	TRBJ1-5	TGTGCCACCAGCAGAGATGCCAACACCGGGACAGGGACTCAGCCCCAGCATTTT	CATSRDANTGTGTQPQHF
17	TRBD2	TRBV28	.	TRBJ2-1	TGTGCCAGCAGTTTAGGTGGGAGGGGCGGGTCCTACAATGAGCAGTTCTTC	CASSLGGRGGSYNEQFF
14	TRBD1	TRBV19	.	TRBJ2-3	TGTGCCAGTAGTACTCGGACAGGGAAAGATACGCAGTATTTT	CASSTRTGKDTQYF
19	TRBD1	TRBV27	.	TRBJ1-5	TGCGCCAGCCGAAGAGGGACAGGACTTGGAGCCTATAGCAATCAGCCCCAGCATTTT	CASRRGTGLGAYSNQPQHF
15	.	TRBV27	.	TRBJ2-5	TGTGCCAGCAGTTGGTCCGGTGGACAGCAAGAGACCCAGTACTTC	CASSWSGGQQETQYF
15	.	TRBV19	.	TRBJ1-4	TGTGCCAGTAGTCCATCCGGGACGCAAGGCGGAAAACTGTTTTTT	CASSPSGTQGGKLFF
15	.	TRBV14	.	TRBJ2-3	TGTGCCAGCAGCCACTGGGGCGGCAGCACAGATACGCAGTATTTT	CASSHWGGSTDTQYF
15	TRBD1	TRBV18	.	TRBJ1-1	TGTGCCAGCTCACAGGCTACAGGGGGCCTCACTGAAGCTTTCTTT	CASSQATGGLTEAFF
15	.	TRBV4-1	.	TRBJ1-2	TGCGCCAGCAGCCAAGAGGAATCTTCTGGCTATGGCTACACCTTC	CASSQEESSGYGYTF
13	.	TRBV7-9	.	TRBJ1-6	TGTGCCAGCAGCTTAGCCTATAATTCACCCCTCCACTTT	CASSLAYNSPLHF
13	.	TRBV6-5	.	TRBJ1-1	TGTGCCAGCAGTTACCTAGCGAACACTGAAGCTTTCTTT	CASSYLANTEAFF
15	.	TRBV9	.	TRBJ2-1	TGTGCCAGCAGCGCACAGGGAACTTATTATGATGAGCAGTTCTTC	CASSAQGTYYDEQFF
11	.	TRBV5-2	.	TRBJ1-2	TGCGCCAGCAGCGAACAGGGGGGCTACACCTTC	CASSEQGGYTF
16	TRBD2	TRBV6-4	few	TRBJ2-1	TGTGCCAGCAGTGACTCGGCGCGGGGGGACTACAATGAGCAGTTCTTC	CASSDSARGDYNEQFF
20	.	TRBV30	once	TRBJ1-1	TGTGCCTGGAGTGTACTACGGATCGGTAGGGGGTATTCCCTGAACACTGAAGCTTTCTTT	CAWSVLRIGRGYSLNTEAFF
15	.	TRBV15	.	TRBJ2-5	TGTGCCACCAGCGGCGGAGGAGGGTGGAAAGAGACCCAGTACTTC	CATSGGGGWKETQYF
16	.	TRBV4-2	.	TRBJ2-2	TGTGCCAGCAGCCAAGTCGCGGCAGGCAGAGCCAGGGAGCTGTTTTTT	CASSQVAAGRARELFF
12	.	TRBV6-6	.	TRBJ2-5	TGTGCCAGCAGCCCCTCCGACACGACCCAGTACTTC	CASSPSDTTQYF
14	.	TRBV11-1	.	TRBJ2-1	TGTGCCAGCAGCCCTGTGGGAGCATCCAATGAGCAGTTCTTC	CASSPVGASNEQFF
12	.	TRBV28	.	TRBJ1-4	TGTGCCAGCCGGGGTGGACTTGAAAAACTGTTTTTT	CASRGGLEKLFF
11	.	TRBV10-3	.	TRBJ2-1	TGTGCCATCAGTGATAAAAATGAGCAGTTCTTC	CAISDKNEQFF
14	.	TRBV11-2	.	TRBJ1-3	TGTGCCAGCAGCATCTCCCTACAGGGAAACACCATATATTTT	CASSISLQGNTIYF
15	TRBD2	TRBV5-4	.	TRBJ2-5	TGTGCCAGCAGCATACGGGGGGGCCCTCGGGAGACCCAGTACTTC	CASSIRGGPRETQYF
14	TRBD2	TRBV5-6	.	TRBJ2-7	TGTGCCAGCAGCTGGGGACTAGCGGGCTACGAGCAGTACTTC	CASSWGLAGYEQYF
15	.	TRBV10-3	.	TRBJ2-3	TGTGCCATCAGTGCGCAGGGCTTTGGCACAGATACGCAGTATTTT	CAISAQGFGTDTQYF
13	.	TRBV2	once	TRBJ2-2	TGTGCCAGCAGTGCTCAGAACACCGGGGAGCTGTTTTTT	CASSAQNTGELFF
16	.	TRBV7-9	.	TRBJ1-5	TGTGCCAGCAGCTTAGGACGGCTCGAGCGCAATCAGCCCCAGCATTTT	CASSLGRLERNQPQHF
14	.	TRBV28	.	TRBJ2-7	TGTGCCAGCAGTTTAATTGGGGAGATATACGAGCAGTACTTC	CASSLIGEIYEQYF
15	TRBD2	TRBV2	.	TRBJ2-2	TGTGCCAGCAGTCTCGGCGGGGGTAACACCGGGGAGCTGTTTTTT	CASSLGGGNTGELFF
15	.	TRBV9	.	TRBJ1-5	TGTGCCAGCAGCGTAGATCCACGGTGGGATCAGCCCCAGCATTTT	CASSVDPRWDQPQHF
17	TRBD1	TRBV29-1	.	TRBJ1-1	TGCAGCGTACCCTTGACAGGGGCGCCAGGGGTGAACACTGAAGCTTTCTTT	CSVPLTGAPGVNTEAFF
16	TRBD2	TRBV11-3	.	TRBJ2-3	TGTGCCAGCAGCCGAACTAGCGGGGGATACACAGATACGCAGTATTTT	CASSRTSGGYTDTQYF
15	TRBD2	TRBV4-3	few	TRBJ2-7	TGCGCCAGCAGCCAAGTAGGGGGACTAGCGGGCGAGCAGTACTTC	CASSQVGGLAGEQYF
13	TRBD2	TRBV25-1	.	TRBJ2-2	TGTGCTTCTAGCGGGAGCTACACCGGGGAGCTGTTTTTT	CASSGSYTGELFF
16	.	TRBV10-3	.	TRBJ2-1	TGTGCCATCAGCGGATTTAGCCTAGTCTCCTACAATGAGCAGTTCTTC	CAISGFSLVSYNEQFF
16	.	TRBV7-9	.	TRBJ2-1	TGTGCCAGCAGCTTAGCCGCTCCACGCTCCTACAATGAGCAGTTCTTC	CASSLAAPRSYNEQFF
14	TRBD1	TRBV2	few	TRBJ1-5	TGTGCCAGCAGTGTGGGACAGGGACCTCAGCCCCAGCATTTT	CASSVGQGPQPQHF